What follows are 8 T cell receptor beta chains derived from one specimen sequenced in a study of blood T cell repertoires in COVID-19. Here immunoSEQ multiplex PCR was the method, and the copy in TCRdb shows in-frame clones only, minus some. Among a few hundred thousand clones listed, nearly 90% were seen once. The sample was peripheral blood. Receptor source: a young man with active or convalescent COVID-19.

The chain has TRBV2 and TRBJ1-6; 9 bases fit TRBD1. Germline loops: CDR1 SNHLY, CDR2 FYNNEI. This CDR3 contains 13 residues. Losses at the gene ends were 7 bases for V and 7 bases for J; bases not matched to a gene: 2. The CDR3 is CASTGQGNSPLHF. CDR3 coding DNA: TGTGCCAGCACTGGACAGGGGAATTCACCCCTCCACTTT.

V gene TRBV19 combines with J gene TRBJ1-2, with D tentatively TRBD1 (5 bases). V was shortened by 9 bases and J by 3 bases, with 23 bases between the two germline ends. Germline assignment: CDR1 LNHDA and CDR2 SQIVND (reference sequence). This CDR3 comprises 16 residues. The DNA of the CDR3 is TGTGCCAGCTTGCTGGAAGAAGGGGCATCGGACTATGGCTACACCTTC. As protein: CASLLEEGASDYGYTF.

This chain links TRBV9 with TRBJ1-1; D remains ambiguous. CDR1 is SGDLS and CDR2 is YYNGEE in the germline V gene. The CDR3 sequence is 13 residues long. V was shortened by 3 bases and J by 2 bases, with 8 bases between the two germline ends. CDR3 DNA: TGTGCCAGCAGCGGGGCTGACAACACTGAAGCTTTCTTT. This codes for CASSGADNTEAFF.

The V call is TRBV6-5, the J call TRBJ2-7, with 11 bases matching TRBD1. CDR3 size: 15 residues. Trimming cost V 4 bases and J 5 bases; bases outside gene matches: 7. Germline assignment: CDR1 MNHEY and CDR2 SVGAGI. CDR3 nucleotide sequence: TGTGCCAGCAGTTGGTCCAGGACAGGGGGCGACGAGCAGTACTTC. This codes for CASSWSRTGGDEQYF.

The chain carries TRBV18 and TRBJ2-5, with TRBD1 identical over 7 bases. Trimming at V came to 3 bases and at J to 4 bases, leaving 8 bases not matched to a gene. Germline values: CDR1 KGHSH, CDR2 LQKENI. The CDR3 is made up of 15 amino acids. The chain's CDR3 is CASSPKVYRGETQYF. The CDR3 nucleotides are TGTGCCAGCTCACCCAAGGTCTACAGGGGAGAGACCCAGTACTTC.

The chain recombines TRBV25-1 with TRBJ2-2, with D possibly being TRBD2 (5 bases). V lost 5 bases and J lost 4, with 8 bases in between. The germline CDR1 and CDR2 sequences are MGHDK and SYGVNS. This CDR3 comprises 13 residues. The CDR3 DNA reads TGTGCCAGCAGTCGGGGTGGCACCGGGGAGCTGTTTTTT. Translating gives CASSRGGTGELFF.

The V gene is TRBV7-8, the J gene TRBJ2-1; unclear D gene. Germline loops: CDR1 SGHVS, CDR2 FQNEAQ. Trimming removed 0 bases from V and 6 bases from J, with 12 bases in between. CDR3 size: 15 residues. In DNA form, the CDR3 reads TGTGCCAGCAGCTTAGCGCTCGTACTCTCCAATGAGCAGTTCTTC. This translates into CASSLALVLSNEQFF.

A single count supports this clone. The DNA for the CDR3 is TGTGCCAGCAGCCCACGGACTAGCGGGGGACCCCGGGCCGACGAGCAGTACTTC. This encodes CASSPRTSGGPRADEQYF. V is TRBV7-2 and J is TRBJ2-7; 13 bases fit TRBD2. In germline, CDR1 is SGHTA, CDR2 FQGNSA. The CDR3 is 18 residues long. The junction had 15 bases not matched to a gene; V was cut back by 5 bases and J by 5 bases. Supplemented by reference TRBV7-2 and TRBJ2-7, the full variable domain reads GAGVSQSPSNKVTEKGKDVELRCDPISGHTALYWYRQSLGQGLEFLIYFQGNSAPDKSGLPSDRFSAERTGGSVSTLTIQRTQQEDSAVYLCASSPRTSGGPRADEQYFGPGTRLTVT.